Shown below are 16 T cell receptor beta chains from a single sample sequenced in a study of PD-L1 blockade in urothelial cancer. Measured with immunoSEQ multiplex PCR; TCRdb has only the in-frame clones, and not every one. The table includes under 100,000 clones, about 81% detected once. Sequenced material: PBMCs, taken around atezolizumab (anti-PD-L1) treatment. These receptors were obtained from a man between 65 and 80 years old with urothelial cancer.

The V gene is TRBV29-1, the J gene TRBJ2-1; 8 bases are shared with TRBD2. V lost 6 bases and J lost 9; bases outside the gene matches: 7. The CDR3 has 12 residues. Germline-derived CDR1 and CDR2 are SQVTM and ANQGSEA. DNA of the CDR3: TGCAGCGTCCGGGGGGGGCCTGGTGAGCAGTTCTTC. Encoded protein: CSVRGGPGEQFF.

J is TRBJ2-4 and V is TRBV18; no clear D gene. The CDR3 is 15 amino acids. Germline CDR1 and CDR2: KGHSH and LQKENI. V was pared by 5 bases and J by 0 bases, with 11 bases between. In DNA form, the CDR3 reads TGTGCCAGCTCATATACTACGGGAGCCAAAAACATTCAGTACTTC. Translation: CASSYTTGAKNIQYF. Full variable domain (remainder filled in from reference TRBV18 and TRBJ2-4): NAGVMQNPRHLVRRRGQEARLRCSPMKGHSHVYWYRQLPEEGLKFMVYLQKENIIDESGMPKERFSAEFPKEGPSILRIQQVVRGDSAAYFCASSYTTGAKNIQYFGAGTRLSVL.

The chain couples TRBV2 to TRBJ1-4; tentative D call: TRBD1 (5 bases). The V gene's germline CDR1 is SNHLY and CDR2 FYNNEI. The CDR3 loop spans 15 amino acids. V lost 4 bases and J 7 bases, leaving 16 bases between the germline ends. In DNA, the CDR3 is TGTGCCAGCAGTGGGGGCACGGGTATAGGTGAAAAACTGTTTTTT. It encodes CASSGGTGIGEKLFF.

CDR3 bases: TGTGCCAGCAGCGTAGATCAGGGATCGAGGGATACGCAGTATTTT. This translates into CASSVDQGSRDTQYF. The J gene is TRBJ2-3, the V gene TRBV9; maybe TRBD1 (5 bases). CDR3 length equals 15 residues. Trimming cost V 0 bases and J 6 bases, with 14 bases left between them. Germline V CDR1 and CDR2: SGDLS, YYNGEE.

The rearrangement uses TRBV11-2 and TRBJ2-5; possible D gene TRBD2, 6 bases. Trimming removed 2 bases at V and 0 bases at J, with 13 bases between. Germline lookup yields CDR1 SGHAT and CDR2 FQNNGV. CDR3 size: 16 residues. The CDR3 loop reads CASSLFSGQYQETQYF. The CDR3 DNA reads as TGTGCCAGCAGCTTATTTAGCGGCCAGTACCAAGAGACCCAGTACTTC.

This sequence joins TRBV5-1 and TRBJ2-7; perhaps TRBD1 as D (6 bases). The CDR3 has 17 residues. V was pared by 0 bases and J by 2 bases, with 18 bases between. The germline CDR1 and CDR2 sequences are SGHRS and YFSETQ. The CDR3 DNA reads TGCGCCAGCAGCTTGGGATTCAGGGGAGTCGAGACCTACGAGCAGTACTTC. Translated: CASSLGFRGVETYEQYF.

This chain joins TRBV21-1 and TRBJ2-3; no DNA check was done on the table's D call, TRBD2. TRBV21-1 is a pseudogene segment. The CDR3 is 16 residues long. The CDR3 sequence is CASSTLAGGQTDTQYF. The CDR3 DNA sequence: TGTGCCAGCAGCACCCTAGCGGGAGGGCAGACAGATACGCAGTATTTT.

The chain couples TRBV5-1 to TRBJ1-1; D is perhaps TRBD1 (6 bases). CDR1 SGHRS and CDR2 YFSETQ come from the germline V gene. The CDR3 is 14 amino acids. With 4 bases removed from V and 0 bases from J, the gap between germline ends came to 10 bases. The DNA of the CDR3 is TGCGCCAGCAGCACAGGGAGCGTGAACACTGAAGCTTTCTTT. The encoded protein is CASSTGSVNTEAFF. Based on the CDR3 plus reference TRBV5-1 and TRBJ1-1, the full variable domain is KAGVTQTPRYLIKTRGQQVTLSCSPISGHRSVSWYQQTPGQGLQFLFEYFSETQRNKGNFPGRFSGRQFSNSRSEMNVSTLELGDSALYLCASSTGSVNTEAFFGQGTRLTVV.

J is TRBJ1-4 and V is TRBV6-1; 12 nucleotides align to TRBD1. The germline gives CDR1 MNHNS, CDR2 SASEGT. The CDR3 is 15 amino acids. V shed 6 bases, J shed 5 bases, and the junction held 4 bases outside the gene matches. Here the CDR3 DNA reads TGTGCCAGCAGCTCCGGGACAGGGGGCAATGAAAAACTGTTTTTT. Encoded protein: CASSSGTGGNEKLFF.

This CDR3 reads CASSPGGGSGPYEQYF. The CDR3 bases are TGTGCCAGCAGCCCCGGCGGAGGGTCCGGACCCTACGAGCAGTACTTC. The J gene is TRBJ2-7, the V gene TRBV4-2, with TRBD2 as a possible D gene (6 bases). Germline values: CDR1 LGHNA, CDR2 YNFKEQ. Deletions cut 4 bases from V and 2 bases from J, with 18 bases between. This CDR3 comprises 16 residues.

This clone has more than one count but fewer than ten. The J gene is TRBJ2-3, the V gene TRBV5-1; 10 bases line up with TRBD1. This CDR3 comprises 17 residues. Trimming removed 4 bases from V and 4 bases from J; junction bases left unmatched: 12. The germline V gene encodes CDR1 SGHRS and CDR2 YFSETQ. For the CDR3, the DNA is TGCGCCAGCAGCCCATCGCGGGGGACAGGGGCAGCAGATACGCAGTATTTT. This sequence encodes CASSPSRGTGAADTQYF.

This clone appeared once. The chain combines TRBV5-1 with TRBJ1-2; maybe TRBD1 (6 bases). V lost 0 bases and J 8 bases, leaving 8 bases between the germline ends. CDR1 and CDR2 (germline): SGHRS, YFSETQ. The CDR3 has 12 residues. The DNA of the CDR3 is TGCGCCAGCAGCTTGGACAGGGTCGGCTACACCTTC. As protein: CASSLDRVGYTF.

This chain joins TRBV7-9 and TRBJ1-2; 8 bases match TRBD1. The germline V gene encodes CDR1 SEHNR and CDR2 FQNEAQ (reference sequence). The CDR3 spans 14 residues. V was pared by 5 bases and J by 2 bases, with 4 bases of the junction left unmatched. DNA of the CDR3: TGTGCCAGCAGCGCGGACAGGGAAAACTATGGCTACACCTTC. Translated: CASSADRENYGYTF.

V usage is TRBV19 and J usage is TRBJ2-1, with D unresolved. CDR1 and CDR2 from the germline V gene are LNHDA and SQIVND (reference sequence). The V gene lost 6 bases and the J gene lost 3 bases, with 9 bases spanning the gap. The CDR3 has 13 amino acids. The CDR3 region has the DNA TGTGCCAGTAGCCCCGGGTTCTACAATGAGCAGTTCTTC. This codes for CASSPGFYNEQFF.

This rearrangement joins TRBV2 to TRBJ1-6; 7 nucleotides line up with TRBD1. Germline values: CDR1 SNHLY, CDR2 FYNNEI. This CDR3 is built from 15 residues. The junction had 6 bases not matched to a gene; V was cut back by 4 bases and J by 6 bases. The CDR3 DNA sequence: TGTGCCAGCAGTGCAGGGACAGCCGGTAATTCACCCCTCCACTTT. This sequence encodes CASSAGTAGNSPLHF.

CDR3 sequence (DNA): TGTGCCAGCAGCTACCTGACAGGTCGCACAGATACGCAGTATTTT. Translation: CASSYLTGRTDTQYF. The chain has TRBV5-6 and TRBJ2-3, with TRBD1 as a possible D gene (6 bases). The germline CDR1 and CDR2 sequences are SGHDT and YYEEEE. V lost 3 bases and J 1 base, leaving 12 bases between the germline ends. There are 15 residues in the CDR3.